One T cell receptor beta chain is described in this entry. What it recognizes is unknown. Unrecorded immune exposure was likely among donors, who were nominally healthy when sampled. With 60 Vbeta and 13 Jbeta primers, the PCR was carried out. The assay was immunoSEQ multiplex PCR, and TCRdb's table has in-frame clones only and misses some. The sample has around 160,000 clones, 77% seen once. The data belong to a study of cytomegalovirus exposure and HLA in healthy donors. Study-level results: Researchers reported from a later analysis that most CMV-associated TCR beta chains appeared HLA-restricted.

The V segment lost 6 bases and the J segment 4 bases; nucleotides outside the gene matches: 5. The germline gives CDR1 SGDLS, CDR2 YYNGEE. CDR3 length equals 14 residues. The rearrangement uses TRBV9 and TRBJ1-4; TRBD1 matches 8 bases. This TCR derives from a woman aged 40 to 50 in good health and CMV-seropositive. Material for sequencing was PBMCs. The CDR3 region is CASTRGQGNEKLFF. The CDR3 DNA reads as TGTGCCAGCACCAGAGGACAGGGTAATGAAAAACTGTTTTTT.